What follows are 28 T cell receptor beta chains derived from one specimen sequenced in a study of siplizumab effects on memory and regulatory T cells. The protocol was immunoSEQ multiplex PCR, while the TCRdb copy is restricted to in-frame clones and leaves out a portion. The sample lists tens of thousands of clones, about 94% seen once, with approximately 0.31% in the top ten. Sequencing was carried out using non-Treg CD4+ T cells sorted from blood. The source of these receptors is a human donor in good health.

The chain carries TRBV10-3 and TRBJ1-2, with D hard to call. The germline CDR1 and CDR2 sequences are ENHRY and SYGVKD. This CDR3 has 13 residues. The V end was cut by 0 bases, the J end by 6 bases, with 8 bases between. Here the CDR3 DNA reads TGTGCCATCAGTGAGTCTGGAGGAGATGGCTACACCTTC. Translating it yields CAISESGGDGYTF.

The chain uses TRBV18 and TRBJ2-3; 10 bases agree with TRBD1. The CDR3 is made up of 13 amino acids. J gave up 3 bases and V 6 bases, and 0 bases lay outside the gene matches. Germline CDR1 reads KGHSH; CDR2 reads LQKENI. The CDR3 here is CASSDRGTDTQYF. The CDR3 region has the DNA TGTGCCAGCTCGGACAGGGGGACAGATACGCAGTATTTT.

The chain has TRBV30 and TRBJ1-1; D uncertain. The germline V and J ends were trimmed by 7 bases and 1 base, with 19 bases remaining between them. Germline loops: CDR1 GTSNPN, CDR2 SVGIG (reference sequence). The CDR3 runs 15 residues. The CDR3 DNA follows: TGTGCCTCTTCCCGCCTTGCCCCATCGAACACTGAAGCTTTCTTT. Its protein is CASSRLAPSNTEAFF.

The chain joins TRBV4-1 to TRBJ2-1; 10 bases match TRBD2. The CDR3 consists of 15 residues. V lost 1 base, J lost 8 bases, and 5 bases stayed unmatched. CDR1 and CDR2 (germline): MGHRA, YSYEKL. The CDR3 DNA reads as TGCGCCAGCAGCCAAGCTAGCGGGAGTAGGTATGAGCAGTTCTTC. This codes for CASSQASGSRYEQFF.

J is TRBJ2-7 and V is TRBV4-1; 7 positions match TRBD1. Germline CDR1 and CDR2: MGHRA and YSYEKL. V was clipped by 0 bases and J by 1 base; unmatched bases: 3. This CDR3 is built from 15 residues. In DNA, the CDR3 is TGCGCCAGCAGCCAAGAAGGGACAGCGTCCTACGAGCAGTACTTC. Translated: CASSQEGTASYEQYF.

The rearrangement links TRBV5-5 to TRBJ1-6; D perhaps matches TRBD1 (5 bases). Trimming removed 5 bases from V and 7 bases from J, with 16 bases in between. Germline lookup yields CDR1 SGHKS and CDR2 YYEKEE (reference sequence). This CDR3 has 15 residues. The CDR3 sequence is CASSPHQGLNSPLHF. CDR3 DNA: TGTGCCAGCAGTCCCCACCAGGGTCTAAATTCACCCCTCCACTTT.

The rearrangement joins TRBV4-1 to TRBJ2-5; D ambiguous. Germline values: CDR1 MGHRA, CDR2 YSYEKL. Between the trimmed V and J ends, which lost 1 base and 5 bases, there was a span of 17 bases. The CDR3 extends over 16 amino acids. The CDR3 DNA sequence: TGCGCCAGCAGCCAAGTCTCTGCGGTTCTGTCGGAGACCCAGTACTTC. The encoded protein is CASSQVSAVLSETQYF.

The chain uses TRBV18 and TRBJ1-1; unclear D gene. The CDR3 sequence is 16 residues long. Germline lookup yields CDR1 KGHSH and CDR2 LQKENI. V was trimmed by 3 bases and J by 5 bases, leaving 19 bases between them. The CDR3 protein is CASSPVSFYLGTEAFF. The CDR3 DNA follows: TGTGCCAGCTCACCTGTGTCGTTTTACTTGGGTACTGAAGCTTTCTTT.

The chain combines TRBV6-1 with TRBJ1-2; weak D call: TRBD1 (5 bases). This CDR3 is 14 amino acids long. The germline V gene encodes CDR1 MNHNS and CDR2 SASEGT. Deletions cut 3 bases from V and 8 bases from J, with 16 bases between. The CDR3, as DNA: TGTGCCAGCAGTGAGGCGGCACTGAGGGGAGGCTACACCTTC. Encoded protein: CASSEAALRGGYTF.

The V call is TRBV30, the J call TRBJ1-4; a weak D match, TRBD1 (6 bases). The V gene lost 0 bases and the J gene lost 0 bases, with 8 bases spanning the gap. Germline lookup yields CDR1 GTSNPN and CDR2 SVGIG (reference sequence). This CDR3 comprises 15 residues. DNA of the CDR3: TGTGCCTGGAGTGTACGGACAGCAACTAATGAAAAACTGTTTTTT. It yields the protein CAWSVRTATNEKLFF.

This chain uses TRBV19 with TRBJ2-2; 7 positions match TRBD1. Germline CDR1 LNHDA, CDR2 SQIVND (reference sequence). V was clipped by 9 bases and J by 2 bases; unmatched bases: 15. The CDR3 consists of 17 residues. CDR3 region: CASQNLYRTGNTGELFF. CDR3 sequence (DNA): TGTGCCAGCCAAAATTTATACCGGACAGGCAACACCGGGGAGCTGTTTTTT.

The chain has TRBV19 and TRBJ2-2, with 8 bases matching TRBD1. This CDR3 region has 17 residues. The germline CDR1 and CDR2 sequences are LNHDA and SQIVND (reference sequence). V shed 3 bases, J shed 2 bases, and the junction held 8 bases outside the gene matches. In nucleotides, the CDR3 is TGTGCCAGTAGTATCAATCCCAGGGGGCTTAACACCGGGGAGCTGTTTTTT. The encoded protein is CASSINPRGLNTGELFF. The full variable domain, completed using reference TRBV19 and TRBJ2-2, is DGGITQSPKYLFRKEGQNVTLSCEQNLNHDAMYWYRQDPGQGLRLIYYSQIVNDFQKGDIAEGYSVSREKKESFPLTVTSAQKNPTAFYLCASSINPRGLNTGELFFGEGSRLTVL.

J is TRBJ1-4 and V is TRBV9; D ambiguous. Germline V gives CDR1 SGDLS, CDR2 YYNGEE. CDR3 size: 14 residues. With 0 bases removed from V and 3 bases from J, the gap between germline ends came to 6 bases. The CDR3 is CASSVAGSNEKLFF. The CDR3 nucleotides are TGTGCCAGCAGCGTAGCCGGGTCTAATGAAAAACTGTTTTTT.

The rearrangement joins TRBV5-4 to TRBJ2-5; D uncertain. The germline gives CDR1 SGHNT, CDR2 YYREEE (reference sequence). V lost 0 bases to trimming and J lost 4 bases, with 10 bases between them. This CDR3 region has 14 residues. The CDR3 coding sequence is TGTGCCAGCAGCTTGGCGGGTTATCCAGAGACCCAGTACTTC. Encoded protein: CASSLAGYPETQYF.

Comments on this clone: At one end, the junction sequence differs from germline, possibly due to a read error. The chain recombines TRBV5-1 with TRBJ1-3; a possible D gene is TRBD1 (6 bases). CDR1 and CDR2 from the germline V gene are SGHRS and YFSETQ. The CDR3 contains 16 residues. CDR3 region: CARSPGVGVLGNTIYF. Written as DNA, the CDR3 is TGCGCCCGCAGCCCAGGGGTCGGAGTTCTCGGAAACACCATATATTTT. Drawing the rest from reference TRBV5-1 and TRBJ1-3, the complete variable domain is KAGVTQTPRYLIKTRGQQVTLSCSPISGHRSVSWYQQTPGQGLQFLFEYFSETQRNKGNFPGRFSGRQFSNSRSEMNVSTLELGDSALYLCARSPGVGVLGNTIYFGEGSWLTVV.

The chain is built from TRBV29-1 and TRBJ1-2; a possible D gene is TRBD1 (5 bases). The V gene lost 5 bases and the J gene lost 7 bases, with 17 bases spanning the gap. The CDR3 runs 13 residues. Germline-derived CDR1 and CDR2 are SQVTM and ANQGSEA. DNA for the CDR3: TGCAGCGTTTTTTATGTAGGGGCAAGTGGCTACACCTTC. Translating gives CSVFYVGASGYTF.

The chain has TRBV6-5 and TRBJ1-1; no clear D. The CDR3 covers 14 residues. With 2 bases removed from V and 2 bases from J, the gap between germline ends came to 9 bases. Germline lookup yields CDR1 MNHEY and CDR2 SVGAGI. The CDR3 is CASSYPNSNTEAFF. As DNA, the CDR3 is TGTGCCAGCAGTTACCCGAATTCAAACACTGAAGCTTTCTTT.

For the CDR3, the DNA is TGTGCCAGGGTGAGATGGGGGAGGGGGCACAATGAGCAGTTCTTC. It encodes CARVRWGRGHNEQFF. The genes are TRBV6-7 and TRBJ2-1; D is tentatively TRBD1 or TRBD2 (7 bases each). TRBV6-7 is sorted into the ORF group, with uncertain function. CDR3 length: 15 amino acids. V lost 9 bases to trimming and J lost 5 bases, with 20 bases between them.

This clone has only a few counts. This sequence joins TRBV27 and TRBJ1-5; unclear D gene. Germline V lookup: CDR1 MNHEY, CDR2 SMNVEV (reference sequence). V was cut by 2 bases and J by 5 bases, with 7 bases left in between. The CDR3 totals 13 residues. CDR3 residues: CASSLQRDQPQHF. CDR3 DNA sequence: TGTGCCAGCAGTTTACAGCGCGATCAGCCCCAGCATTTT.

This clone was seen more than once but under ten times. CDR3 coding DNA: TGTGCCAGCAGCCAACCCAACATGGGAGGAAACACCATATATTTT. This translates into CASSQPNMGGNTIYF. V is TRBV4-2 and J is TRBJ1-3; no clear D gene. Germline lookup yields CDR1 LGHNA and CDR2 YNFKEQ. The CDR3 is 15 residues long. V was pared by 2 bases and J by 4 bases, with 12 bases between.

This clone showed up just once. The chain carries TRBV6-1 and TRBJ1-5; 7 bases are a match to TRBD1. This CDR3 has 15 residues. Unmatched junction bases numbered 6, after V lost 6 bases and J lost 1 base. Looked up from germline, CDR1 is MNHNS and CDR2 is SASEGT. CDR3 residues: CASRGTDTSNQPQHF. The CDR3 nucleotides read TGTGCCAGCAGGGGGACAGACACGAGCAATCAGCCCCAGCATTTT.

V is TRBV6-5 and J is TRBJ2-2; 9 nucleotides line up with TRBD1. V shed 7 bases, J shed 4 bases, and the junction held 4 bases outside the gene matches. Germline CDR1 is MNHEY and CDR2 is SVGAGI. The CDR3 covers 14 residues. CDR3 residues: CASKVTGGTGELFF. The CDR3, as DNA: TGTGCCAGCAAAGTGACAGGGGGCACCGGGGAGCTGTTTTTT.

The CDR3 spells CASSVSRKVGNEQFF. In DNA, the CDR3 is TGTGCCAGCAGCGTAAGCCGGAAGGTGGGCAATGAGCAGTTCTTC. J is TRBJ2-1 and V is TRBV7-8; D not certain. This CDR3 is 15 amino acids long. Germline CDR1 and CDR2: SGHVS and FQNEAQ. With 5 bases removed from V and 6 bases from J, the gap between germline ends came to 17 bases.

This clone was seen a single time. This chain connects TRBV5-1 to TRBJ1-5; no clear D gene. Trimming shortened V by 0 bases and J by 4 bases, and 5 bases separated the two germline ends. Per the germline V gene, CDR1 is SGHRS and CDR2 is YFSETQ. The CDR3 is 13 amino acids. The CDR3 reads CASSLAANQPQHF. The CDR3 DNA reads as TGCGCCAGCAGCTTGGCAGCAAATCAGCCCCAGCATTTT.

This chain joins TRBV6-5 and TRBJ2-1; 11 nucleotides align to TRBD2. The CDR3 runs to 14 residues. The germline gives CDR1 MNHEY, CDR2 SVGAGI. Trimming removed 6 bases from V and 5 bases from J; junction bases left unmatched: 3. CDR3 amino acids: CASRGLAANNEQFF. The CDR3 DNA reads TGTGCCAGCAGGGGACTAGCGGCGAACAATGAGCAGTTCTTC.

This chain links TRBV27 with TRBJ1-5, with D unclear. Germline V lookup: CDR1 MNHEY, CDR2 SMNVEV (reference sequence). The CDR3 loop spans 13 amino acids. V lost 11 bases and J lost 3, with 14 bases in between. The DNA for the CDR3 is TGTGCCGGGATGAGGACGGACAATCAGCCCCAGCATTTT. Translating gives CAGMRTDNQPQHF.

The J gene is TRBJ1-5, the V gene TRBV6-1, with D unclear. CDR1 is MNHNS and CDR2 is SASEGT in the germline V gene. The CDR3 is 13 residues long. Between the trimmed V and J ends, which lost 4 bases and 4 bases, there was a span of 8 bases. The CDR3 loop is CASSVVGNQPQHF. CDR3 nucleotide sequence: TGTGCCAGCAGTGTGGTGGGTAATCAGCCCCAGCATTTT.

The chain combines TRBV28 with TRBJ1-1; TRBD1 agrees at 10 bases. V was clipped by 6 bases and J by 2 bases; unmatched bases: 12. The germline gives CDR1 MDHEN, CDR2 SYDVKM. This CDR3 contains 17 residues. The CDR3 DNA reads TGTGCCAGCAGATCCCCCCGGGACAGGGGACCTAACACTGAAGCTTTCTTT. It yields the protein CASRSPRDRGPNTEAFF.